This TCR beta chain was profiled in a study of identical twins. One entry per CDR3 protein results from TCRdb running MiXCR on the 5' RACE reads. Of a few hundred thousand distinct CDR3 sequences in the sample, 8% to 11% were seen once. This clonotype was counted ten times or more. Trimming stripped 4 bases from V and 1 base from J, with 8 bases between. Germline V gene sequence: CDR1 LGHNA, CDR2 YNFKEQ. The CDR3 runs 13 residues. This sequence joins TRBV4-2 and TRBJ2-7, with D unclear. The sample consisted of memory T cells sorted from blood. The origin of this receptor is a man aged 50-60 years in good health. The CDR3 DNA follows: TGTGCCAGCAGCCGTCCTGGTTCCTACGAGCAGTACTTC. Protein: CASSRPGSYEQYF.